A single sample gave rise to the 9 T cell receptor beta chains below, sequenced in a study of CD8+ T cells in alopecia areata. Extracted from the samples, RNA was reverse transcribed into cDNA to serve as the sequencing template. Produced via immunoSEQ multiplex PCR; TCRdb's table is partial and in-frame only. The table includes about 30,000 clones, 62% detected once. The specimen sequenced was NKG2D-high CD8+ T cells sorted from blood. Source of these receptors: a human donor with alopecia areata.

The gene calls are TRBV19 and TRBJ2-7; D is unresolved. Germline CDR1 and CDR2: LNHDA and SQIVND (reference sequence). The CDR3 has 13 amino acids. Trimming pared 5 bases from V and 4 bases from J, leaving 12 bases between. The DNA for the CDR3 is TGTGCCAGTAGTCCCTCATTAATTTACGAGCAGTACTTC. As protein: CASSPSLIYEQYF.

This chain connects TRBV7-6 to TRBJ1-4, with D hard to call. Germline V lookup: CDR1 SGHVS, CDR2 FNYEAQ. The CDR3 spans 14 residues. V was trimmed by 5 bases and J by 0 bases, leaving 7 bases between them. The CDR3 DNA sequence: TGTGCCAGCAGCCGACACCCAACTAATGAAAAACTGTTTTTT. Translating gives CASSRHPTNEKLFF.

The genes are TRBV6-5 and TRBJ2-1; D not resolved. Trimming cost V 2 bases and J 1 base, with 6 bases left between them. CDR3 length equals 14 residues. Germline V lookup: CDR1 MNHEY, CDR2 SVGAGI. The CDR3 loop is CASSYDESYNEQFF. For the CDR3, the DNA is TGTGCCAGCAGTTACGACGAATCCTACAATGAGCAGTTCTTC.

The V call is TRBV7-8, the J call TRBJ1-2; no firm D call. CDR1 and CDR2 from the germline V gene are SGHVS and FQNEAQ. Trimming removed 5 bases from V and 7 bases from J, with 14 bases in between. The length of the CDR3 is 13 residues. The CDR3: CASSHEPGFGYTF. The CDR3 nucleotides read TGTGCCAGCAGCCACGAGCCCGGGTTTGGCTACACCTTC.

The V and J genes are TRBV4-2 and TRBJ2-7; D is unclear. The germline V and J ends were trimmed by 0 bases and 4 bases, with 16 bases remaining between them. The CDR3 extends over 16 amino acids. CDR1 LGHNA and CDR2 YNFKEQ come from the germline V gene. Here the CDR3 reads CASSQDRNLVGYEQYF. Written as DNA, the CDR3 is TGTGCCAGCAGCCAAGATCGGAATTTAGTGGGTTACGAGCAGTACTTC.

The CDR3 region has the DNA TGTGCCAGCAGCGTTGGATGGACATCTTACGAGCAGTACTTC. It is translated as CASSVGWTSYEQYF. The chain carries TRBV9 and TRBJ2-7; TRBD1 might be the D (5 bases). CDR3 size: 14 residues. The germline CDR1 and CDR2 sequences are SGDLS and YYNGEE. V lost 2 bases and J lost 4, with 13 bases in between.

The chain uses TRBV7-9 and TRBJ1-1; D may be TRBD1 (6 bases). The CDR3 extends over 13 amino acids. The V end lost 5 bases, the J end lost 2 bases, and 9 bases lay between the germline ends. The germline gives CDR1 SEHNR, CDR2 FQNEAQ (reference sequence). The CDR3 DNA reads as TGTGCCAGCAGCGAGGACAGAAACACTGAAGCTTTCTTT. Translating it yields CASSEDRNTEAFF.

This clone was counted between two and nine times. For the CDR3, the DNA is TGTGCCAGCAGTTACGGTTCTGGCGGGCGTTACAATGAGCAGTTCTTC. The encoded protein is CASSYGSGGRYNEQFF. The chain couples TRBV6-5 to TRBJ2-1, with TRBD2 as a possible D gene (5 bases). Germline V gene sequence: CDR1 MNHEY, CDR2 SVGAGI. The CDR3 covers 16 residues. V was shortened by 2 bases and J by 4 bases, with 15 bases between the two germline ends.

The rearrangement uses TRBV14 and TRBJ2-1; D remains ambiguous. The CDR3 contains 12 residues. V shed 2 bases and J shed 7 bases, with 6 bases lying between them. The germline V gene has CDR1 SGHDN and CDR2 FVKESK. As DNA, the CDR3 is TGTGCCAGCAGCCAATCCCTGAATGAGCAGTTCTTC. Its protein product is CASSQSLNEQFF.